Below are 7 T cell receptor beta chains sequenced from a single sample in a study of patients and donors after allogeneic stem cell transplantation. In TCRdb, the RT-PCR reads were re-called with MiXCR into one record per CDR3 protein. The table includes approximately 200,000 distinct CDR3 sequences, roughly 40% detected once. The specimen sequenced was blood, either unsorted or a sorted T cell fraction (not recorded which). These receptors were obtained from a human donor who was either an allogeneic HSCT recipient or a stem cell or donor lymphocyte infusion donor (not recorded which). It is not recorded whose cells these are; they may come from a transplant donor.

The chain uses TRBV12-3 or TRBV12-4 and TRBJ1-2; unclear D gene. With 3 bases removed from V and 4 bases from J, the gap between germline ends came to 12 bases. The CDR3 is 14 residues long. This chain's CDR3 is CASSFWEISYGYTF. CDR3 DNA: TGTGCCAGCAGTTTCTGGGAGATTTCCTATGGCTACACCTTC.

About this clonotype itself: This likely reflects a read error, since a far larger clone is one base away. This sequence joins TRBV7-9 and TRBJ2-2; TRBD1 agrees at 7 bases. The CDR3 extends over 15 amino acids. After removal of 5 bases from V and 1 base from J, the junction contained 4 bases not matched to a gene. CDR1 is SEHNR and CDR2 is FQNEAQ in the germline V gene (reference sequence). The CDR3 sequence is CASSPWTGNTGELFF. CDR3 sequence (DNA): TGTGCCAGCAGCCCCTGGACAGGGAACACCGGGGAGCTGTTTTTT.

The chain carries TRBV27 and TRBJ2-2; D not resolved. V was trimmed by 8 bases and J by 5 bases, leaving 9 bases between them. The CDR3 runs 12 residues. Germline V lookup: CDR1 MNHEY, CDR2 SMNVEV (reference sequence). CDR3 protein: CASLTRTGELFF. The DNA for the CDR3 is TGTGCCAGCCTCACCAGGACCGGGGAGCTGTTTTTT.

The J gene is TRBJ1-5, the V gene TRBV4-3; no clear D gene. The CDR3 runs to 16 residues. V was clipped by 0 bases and J by 0 bases, with 9 bases between them. CDR1 LGHNA and CDR2 YSLEER come from the germline V gene. The CDR3, as DNA: TGCGCCAGCAGCCAAGACGCGGTGTATAGCAATCAGCCCCAGCATTTT. As protein: CASSQDAVYSNQPQHF.

The rearrangement links TRBV29-1 to TRBJ1-5; D remains ambiguous. Germline-derived CDR1 and CDR2 are SQVTM and ANQGSEA. Trimming cost V 3 bases and J 0 bases, with 9 bases left between them. CDR3 length: 14 residues. The DNA for the CDR3 is TGCAGCGTTGAGAGCGAAACTAGCAATCAGCCCCAGCATTTT. Translating it yields CSVESETSNQPQHF.

The CDR3 DNA reads as TGTGCCAGCAGCTTAGAGGGACTAGGTCTCGAGCAGTTCTTC. Its translation is CASSLEGLGLEQFF. The chain uses TRBV7-9 and TRBJ2-1, with 8 bases lining up with TRBD2. The CDR3 loop spans 14 amino acids. Trimming took 1 base from V and 10 from J; bases not matched to a gene: 6. Germline CDR1 SEHNR, CDR2 FQNEAQ (reference sequence).

CDR3 residues: CRVGRETEAFF. CDR3 DNA sequence: TGCAGGGTTGGCAGGGAAACTGAAGCTTTCTTT. The chain joins TRBV20-1 to TRBJ1-1; possible D gene TRBD1, 5 bases. The CDR3 sequence is 11 residues long. CDR1 and CDR2 from the germline V gene are DFQATT and SNEGSKA (reference sequence).